A single sample is the source of the 25 T cell receptor beta chains below, sequenced in a study of CD8+CD57+ T cells in acquired aplastic anemia. TCR beta VDJ combinations and CDR3 sequences were profiled from genomic DNA. In TCRdb, the reads were re-called with MiXCR into one record per CDR3 protein. The sample records some 180,000 distinct CDR3 sequences, 63% being singletons. Patients chosen for sequencing had CD8+CD57+ cells that had expanded, as shown by flow cytometry. The sequencing input was sorted CD4+, CD8+, or CD8+CD57+ T cells (not recorded which) from PBMCs. Every receptor here comes from a human donor with aplastic anemia.

J is TRBJ2-7 and V is TRBV10-3; D not certain. Germline V gene lookup returns CDR1 ENHRY and CDR2 SYGVKD. V lost 10 bases, J lost 4 bases, and 17 bases lay in between. The CDR3 extends over 13 amino acids. The DNA for the CDR3 is TGTGCCAGCAGCCTCGTGAGACGGTACGAGCAGTACTTC. Translation gives CASSLVRRYEQYF.

This clonotype appeared many times. This chain uses TRBV19 with TRBJ2-3; D remains ambiguous. The germline V gene has CDR1 LNHDA and CDR2 SQIVND (reference sequence). The CDR3 extends over 15 amino acids. Trimming took 6 bases from V and 2 from J, leaving 15 bases between them. The CDR3 protein is CASSKSRYLTDTQYF. For the CDR3, the DNA is TGTGCCAGTAGCAAATCCAGATATCTCACAGATACGCAGTATTTT.

The chain links TRBV4-2 to TRBJ1-1; D is undetermined. The V end was cut by 7 bases, the J end by 1 base, with 13 bases between. The CDR3 sequence is 14 residues long. Germline V gives CDR1 LGHNA, CDR2 YNFKEQ. The CDR3 DNA follows: TGTGCCAGCATTATGTACGGAGGGAACACTGAAGCTTTCTTT. This sequence encodes CASIMYGGNTEAFF.

This rearrangement joins TRBV4-2 to TRBJ1-2; no reliable D call. The CDR3 totals 15 residues. Germline V gene sequence: CDR1 LGHNA, CDR2 YNFKEQ. The V end was cut by 5 bases, the J end by 0 bases, with 13 bases between. The CDR3 DNA follows: TGTGCCAGCAGCTTGGTCGGAGGAGCTAACTATGGCTACACCTTC. It translates to CASSLVGGANYGYTF.

This clonotype was observed once. This may come from a read error, since a much larger clone is one base off. CDR3: CAGSQELQGARDEQFF. DNA for the CDR3: TGCGCCGGCAGCCAAGAGCTCCAGGGGGCTAGGGATGAGCAGTTCTTC. The chain combines TRBV4-1 with TRBJ2-1; TRBD1 matches at 8 bases. The CDR3 is 16 amino acids. Germline V gives CDR1 MGHRA, CDR2 YSYEKL.

V is TRBV28 and J is TRBJ2-3; 8 bases fit TRBD1. The CDR3 runs to 14 residues. The germline V gene has CDR1 MDHEN and CDR2 SYDVKM. Germline trimming cut 6 bases from V and 5 bases from J; bases unmatched to any gene: 7. In DNA form, the CDR3 reads TGTGCCAGCAGCCGGACAGGGTGGGAAGATACGCAGTATTTT. Its translation: CASSRTGWEDTQYF.

The CDR3 sequence is CSVDGQGIDTQYF. DNA of the CDR3: TGCAGCGTTGACGGACAGGGAATAGATACGCAGTATTTT. The rearrangement joins TRBV29-1 to TRBJ2-3, with 8 bases that match TRBD1. Germline assignment: CDR1 SQVTM and CDR2 ANQGSEA. The CDR3 totals 13 residues. J gave up 5 bases and V 3 bases, and 4 bases lay outside the gene matches.

This clonotype has a handful of counts. This chain uses TRBV15 with TRBJ1-6, with 11 bases lining up with TRBD1. CDR1 is LNHNV, CDR2 YYDKDF, per germline (reference sequence). The ends lost 3 bases at V and 9 bases at J; junction bases unmatched: 7. This CDR3 region has 16 residues. Here the CDR3 reads CATSSYGQGASSPLHF. CDR3 bases: TGTGCCACCAGCAGTTATGGACAGGGGGCTAGTTCACCCCTCCACTTT.

Note on this clonotype: Its ends do not fully match the called genes, so a read error is possible. The CDR3 loop is CATSDGGQGAQGYTF. The CDR3 DNA is TGCGCCACCAGTGATGGGGGACAGGGGGCGCAAGGCTACACCTTC. The genes are TRBV24-1 and TRBJ1-2, with 12 bases lining up with TRBD1. The CDR3 length is 15 residues. The V gene's germline CDR1 is KGHDR and CDR2 SFDVKD.

The chain uses TRBV7-9 and TRBJ2-3; D is unresolved. The CDR3 contains 15 residues. The V gene lost 5 bases and the J gene lost 2 bases, with 14 bases spanning the gap. CDR1 and CDR2 from the germline V gene are SEHNR and FQNEAQ (reference sequence). The CDR3 DNA follows: TGTGCCAGCAGCGCGCTGCTGGGATTCACAGATACGCAGTATTTT. Protein: CASSALLGFTDTQYF.

As for this clonotype: This may stem from a read error, because a much larger clone lies one nucleotide away. V is TRBV6-6 and J is TRBJ2-7, with D possibly TRBD1 on 6 matching bases. The germline V and J ends were trimmed by 1 base and 0 bases, with 7 bases remaining between them. The CDR3 is 14 residues long. The germline V gene encodes CDR1 MNHNY and CDR2 SVGAGI (reference sequence). The CDR3 spells CASSYWDTSYEQYF. For the CDR3, the DNA is TGTGCCAGCAGTTACTGGGACACCTCCTACGAGCAGTACTTC.

The chain recombines TRBV5-4 with TRBJ1-1; D ambiguous. Trimming left V 5 bases short and J 6 bases short, with 20 bases between. The CDR3 spans 15 residues. Germline values: CDR1 SGHNT, CDR2 YYREEE (reference sequence). The CDR3 sequence: CASSPKPQTVPEAFF. The CDR3 nucleotides read TGTGCCAGCAGTCCCAAACCACAAACAGTCCCTGAAGCTTTCTTT.

There are many counts of this clonotype. V is TRBV11-2 and J is TRBJ1-2, with 8 bases aligning to TRBD1. V was pared by 5 bases and J by 4 bases, with 12 bases of the junction left unmatched. Germline V CDR1 and CDR2: SGHAT, FQNNGV. CDR3 length equals 16 residues. CDR3 region: CASSPLTGVLGYGYTF. CDR3 DNA sequence: TGTGCCAGCAGCCCTCTGACAGGGGTGCTGGGCTATGGCTACACCTTC.

In its sample, this clonotype was seen many times. The CDR3 region is CASSFRSGNTIYF. CDR3 bases: TGTGCCAGTAGCTTCCGCTCTGGAAACACCATATATTTT. This chain joins TRBV19 and TRBJ1-3; D remains ambiguous. CDR3 length: 13 amino acids. V was shortened by 6 bases and J by 0 bases, with 6 bases between the two germline ends. Germline CDR1 is LNHDA and CDR2 is SQIVND (reference sequence). Using reference TRBV19 and TRBJ1-3 for the parts outside the CDR3, the full variable domain is DGGITQSPKYLFRKEGQNVTLSCEQNLNHDAMYWYRQDPGQGLRLIYYSQIVNDFQKGDIAEGYSVSREKKESFPLTVTSAQKNPTAFYLCASSFRSGNTIYFGEGSWLTVV.

V gene TRBV2 combines with J gene TRBJ2-5, with D hard to call. Germline V gene lookup returns CDR1 SNHLY and CDR2 FYNNEI. CDR3 size: 14 residues. With 4 bases removed from V and 6 bases from J, the gap between germline ends came to 15 bases. DNA for the CDR3: TGTGCCAGCAGTGTTTTACAATCCCTGCAGACCCAGTACTTC. This encodes CASSVLQSLQTQYF.

The chain links TRBV19 to TRBJ1-1; D is unclear. Germline loops: CDR1 LNHDA, CDR2 SQIVND (reference sequence). The CDR3 sequence is 12 residues long. Trimming took 0 bases from V and 4 from J, leaving 3 bases between them. This CDR3 reads CASSIEGTEAFF. In DNA form, the CDR3 reads TGTGCCAGTAGTATAGAGGGCACTGAAGCTTTCTTT.

The rearrangement joins TRBV12-3 or TRBV12-4 to TRBJ2-1; no firm D call. The CDR3 is made up of 11 amino acids. V lost 5 bases to trimming and J lost 6 bases, with 5 bases between them. The CDR3 sequence: CASSVSNEQFF. In DNA, the CDR3 is TGTGCCAGCAGTGTTTCCAATGAGCAGTTCTTC.

The chain recombines TRBV12-3 or TRBV12-4 with TRBJ2-7; 8 positions agree with TRBD1. The CDR3 loop spans 14 amino acids. Germline trimming cut 6 bases from V and 7 bases from J; bases unmatched to any gene: 11. The CDR3 DNA is TGTGCCAGCAGCTCCGGGACAGGTTCTCGGGAGCAGTACTTC. Translation: CASSSGTGSREQYF.

The V call is TRBV7-2, the J call TRBJ2-3; no firm D call. Germline V lookup: CDR1 SGHTA, CDR2 FQGNSA. The length of the CDR3 is 15 residues. V was cut by 3 bases and J by 6 bases, with 16 bases left in between. CDR3 coding DNA: TGTGCCAGCAGCTTGGCCATCGTTCAGGTCGATACGCAGTATTTT. It is translated as CASSLAIVQVDTQYF.

The chain employs TRBV11-3 and TRBJ2-7; D gene uncertain. The CDR3 consists of 12 residues. Germline V gene data show CDR1 as SGHNT and CDR2 as YENEEA. V shed 0 bases and J shed 7 bases, with 7 bases lying between them. Written as DNA, the CDR3 is TGTGCCAGCAGCTTAGATCTAGGGGAGCAGTACTTC. Its protein product is CASSLDLGEQYF. The full variable domain, completed using reference TRBV11-3 and TRBJ2-7, is EAGVVQSPRYKIIEKKQPVAFWCNPISGHNTLYWYLQNLGQGPELLIRYENEEAVDDSQLPKDRFSAERLKGVDSTLKIQPAELGDSAVYLCASSLDLGEQYFGPGTRLTVT.

This clonotype has ten or more counts. This rearrangement joins TRBV10-3 to TRBJ2-7; a weak D match, TRBD1 (6 bases). The CDR3 contains 17 residues. Germline V CDR1 and CDR2: ENHRY, SYGVKD. Trimming stripped 3 bases from V and 0 bases from J, with 18 bases between. The CDR3 is CAISDKPRGDPSYEQYF. CDR3 in DNA: TGTGCCATCAGTGATAAGCCCAGGGGTGACCCCTCCTACGAGCAGTACTTC.

V usage is TRBV2 and J usage is TRBJ1-4; D possibly corresponds to TRBD1 (6 bases). The CDR3 runs 14 residues. Per germline, CDR1 SNHLY and CDR2 FYNNEI. With 6 bases removed from V and 11 bases from J, the gap between germline ends came to 19 bases. CDR3 protein: CASSPTGMIGKLFF. Here the CDR3 DNA reads TGTGCCAGCAGCCCTACAGGGATGATCGGGAAACTGTTTTTT. Combining the CDR3 with reference TRBV2 and TRBJ1-4 gives the whole variable domain EPEVTQTPSHQVTQMGQEVILRCVPISNHLYFYWYRQILGQKVEFLVSFYNNEISEKSEIFDDQFSVERPDGSNFTLKIRSTKLEDSAMYFCASSPTGMIGKLFFGSGTQLSVL.

This clonotype was seen at least ten times. The chain employs TRBV6-1 and TRBJ1-5, with TRBD1 matching 7 bases. The junction had 7 bases not matched to a gene; V was cut back by 4 bases and J by 4 bases. The CDR3 extends over 15 amino acids. Germline CDR1 reads MNHNS; CDR2 reads SASEGT. The CDR3 DNA reads TGTGCCAGCAGTGCAACAGGGGAACGAAATCAGCCCCAGCATTTT. Translating gives CASSATGERNQPQHF.

This chain uses TRBV11-2 with TRBJ2-3; the D gene is possibly TRBD2 (7 bases). This CDR3 comprises 16 residues. Germline V lookup: CDR1 SGHAT, CDR2 FQNNGV. V was trimmed by 1 base and J by 10 bases, leaving 21 bases between them. The CDR3 DNA sequence: TGTGCCAGCAGCTTAGGGGGGGGGGGCCGAGGGGATGCGCAGTATTTT. Protein sequence: CASSLGGGGRGDAQYF. The whole variable domain, filled in from reference TRBV11-2 and TRBJ2-3, reads EAGVAQSPRYKIIEKRQSVAFWCNPISGHATLYWYQQILGQGPKLLIQFQNNGVVDDSQLPKDRFSAERLKGVDSTLKIQPAKLEDSAVYLCASSLGGGGRGDAQYFGPGTRLTVL.

This clonotype was seen only a few times. The V gene is TRBV24-1, the J gene TRBJ2-1, with D maybe TRBD2 (6 bases). V was trimmed by 4 bases and J by 12 bases, leaving 12 bases between them. There are 12 residues in the CDR3. Germline V gene lookup returns CDR1 KGHDR and CDR2 SFDVKD. The CDR3 nucleotides are TGTGCCACCAGTGACCCCTGGGGGGTGCAGTTCTTC. Protein: CATSDPWGVQFF.